The entry that follows covers one T cell receptor (beta chain) sequence. Its antigen remains unknown. Both 60 Vbeta primers and 13 Jbeta primers went into the PCR. This table comes from immunoSEQ multiplex PCR, and its TCRdb copy is limited to in-frame clones, with some not included. The table records 150,000 or so clones, about 80% of them present only once. These data are taken from a study of cytomegalovirus exposure and HLA in healthy donors. Findings and limits, study-wide: A later analysis reportedly identified an Asian-associated ancestry cluster as carrying fewer N-insertions than the approximately 640-donor mean.

Germline V lookup: CDR1 GTSNPN, CDR2 SVGIG (reference sequence). The junction had 8 bases not matched to a gene; V was cut back by 0 bases and J by 11 bases. The CDR3 is 13 residues long. This TCR came from a man under 40 in good health and CMV-seropositive. The sequencing sample was made of PBMCs. The chain carries TRBV30 and TRBJ1-1; 8 bases are a match to TRBD1. The CDR3 DNA sequence: TGTGCCTGGAGTGTGCGGCAGGGGGCGTCGGCTTTCTTT. Translated: CAWSVRQGASAFF.